The TCR beta chain under discussion was sequenced for a study of T cell responses to AZD1222 COVID-19 vaccine (dated by TCRdb to 2020 to 2022). Context from the whole study: AZD1222 recipients whose second dose came at about 4 weeks and those whose second dose came at about 12 weeks were combined into one group, since spike-specific TCR depth and breadth did not differ between the two schedules. TCR sequencing was performed for 230 to 250 trial participants, of whom roughly 200 were given two doses of AZD1222 and some 26 were given two doses of MenACWY control vaccine. Trial participants were enrolled by age into 18-55, 56-69 and 70-plus year subgroups, with roughly 160, 29 and 62 TCR-sequenced participants respectively. Results the study describes overall, beyond this receptor: Because no day 14 peak-response samples were available, repertoires were characterized only after the peak T cell response. Most participants were white British and females outnumbered males, and the authors suggested that clonal diversity may have been underestimated. Reportedly, almost half of the unique spike-specific TCRs recognized epitopes lying outside the regions that are mutated in the B.1.351 and B.1.1.7 variants. The 56-69-year group was small, and its depth increase did not reach significance, likely because of low power. The vaccine-associated CD4 TCRs covered the entire spike protein, and the dominant responses fell in regions 160-218 and 743-854. Only six or seven AZD1222 recipients were SARS-CoV-2 seropositive at baseline, limiting conclusions about previously exposed vaccinees. A significant rise in spike-specific TCR breadth and depth was observed after two AZD1222 doses relative to day 0 and relative to MenACWY recipients.

In the paper's terms, the time point label means: baseline before first vaccination. The vaccinee samples were drawn from two UK trials, COV001 and COV002, one of which was a single-blind randomized controlled phase 2/3 trial testing AZD1222 (ChAdOx1 nCoV-19) in healthy adults. Trial participant PBMC samples were collected at day 0 and day 28 after the second dose for TCRbeta chain sequencing. The CDR3 regions of human TCRbeta chains were analyzed by immunosequencing. The authors processed their data as follows. TCRs in the repertoires were matched against a reference library of SARS-CoV-2-specific TCRs that had been generated with the MIRA antigen-specificity platform. Breadth meant the fraction of unique TCRs that were SARS-CoV-2-associated, whereas depth meant the fraction of total T cells that were SARS-CoV-2-associated. Each spike-specific TCR was assigned to its reactive spike region and to a CD4 or CD8 class using the MIRA data. Log10-transformed breadth and depth values were compared by one-way ANOVA with Sidak's multiple comparisons tests. Entries here come from immuneACCESS through TCRdb and include only in-frame sequences with V and J called. Some clones fail to appear in such tables; in the studies checked, an unresolved V gene covers under half of the shortfall, and the cause of the remainder is unknown. The V and J calls and clone size are taken from that table; D and trimming were inferred from the DNA. Here the sample has approximately 100,000 clones; about nine tenths occur a single time. 4.5% to 5.5% of the sample comes from the top ten.

V is pared back by 10 bases and J by 5 bases, with 14 bases lying between the germline termini. Based on the germline V gene, the CDR1 and CDR2 sequences are MDHEN and SYDVKM. Including cysteine and phenylalanine, the CDR3 has 12 amino acids. Only CDR3 DNA is held: 36 bases, read in frame from base 1. Comments on this clone: No cognate antigen has been identified for it. Per-nucleotide qualities are absent, and no much larger clonotype sits a single base away.

The TCR comes from an adult in good health. The sample here was peripheral blood, taken on day 0 of AZD1222 vaccination. The sequence links TRBV28 to TRBJ1-2; there is no confident call for the D gene. At the DNA level, the sequence is TGTGCCACAGCGGGCTCTCTGTATGGCTACACCTTC. Translated, it reads CATAGSLYGYTF.